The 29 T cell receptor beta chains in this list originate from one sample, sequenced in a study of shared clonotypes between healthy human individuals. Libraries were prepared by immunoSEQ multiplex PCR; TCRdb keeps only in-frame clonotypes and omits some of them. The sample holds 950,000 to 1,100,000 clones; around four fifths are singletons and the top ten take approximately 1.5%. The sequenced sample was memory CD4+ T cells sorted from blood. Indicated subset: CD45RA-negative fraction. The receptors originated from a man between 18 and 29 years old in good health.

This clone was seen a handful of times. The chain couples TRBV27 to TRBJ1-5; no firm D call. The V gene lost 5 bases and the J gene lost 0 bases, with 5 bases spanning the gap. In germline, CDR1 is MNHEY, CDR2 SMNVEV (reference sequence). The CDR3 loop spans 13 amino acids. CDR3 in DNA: TGTGCCAGCAGTGGCAATAGCAATCAGCCCCAGCATTTT. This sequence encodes CASSGNSNQPQHF.

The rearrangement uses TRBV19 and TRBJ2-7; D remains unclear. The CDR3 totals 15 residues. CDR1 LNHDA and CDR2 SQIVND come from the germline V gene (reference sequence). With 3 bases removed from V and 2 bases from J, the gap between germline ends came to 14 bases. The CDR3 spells CASSIRPTHTYEQYF. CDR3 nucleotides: TGTGCCAGTAGTATTCGACCCACCCACACCTACGAGCAGTACTTC.

The CDR3 loop is CASSLRDARSDEQFF. The CDR3 DNA reads as TGTGCCAGCAGCTTACGAGACGCCCGGTCGGATGAGCAGTTCTTC. The rearrangement uses TRBV7-2 and TRBJ2-1, with unresolved D. Trimming took 2 bases from V and 8 from J, leaving 16 bases between them. In germline, CDR1 is SGHTA, CDR2 FQGNSA. The CDR3 is 15 amino acids.

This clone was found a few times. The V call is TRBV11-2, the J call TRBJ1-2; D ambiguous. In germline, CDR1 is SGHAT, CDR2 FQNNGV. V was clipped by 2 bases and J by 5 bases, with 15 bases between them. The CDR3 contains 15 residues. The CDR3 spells CASSLRSEAIYGYTF. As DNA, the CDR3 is TGTGCCAGCAGCTTAAGATCCGAAGCCATTTATGGCTACACCTTC.

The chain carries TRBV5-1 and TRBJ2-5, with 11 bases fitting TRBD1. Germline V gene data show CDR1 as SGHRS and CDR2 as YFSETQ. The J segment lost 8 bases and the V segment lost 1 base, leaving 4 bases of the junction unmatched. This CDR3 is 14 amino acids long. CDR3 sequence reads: CASSLNGQGATQYF. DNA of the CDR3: TGCGCCAGCAGCTTGAACGGACAGGGGGCTACCCAGTACTTC.

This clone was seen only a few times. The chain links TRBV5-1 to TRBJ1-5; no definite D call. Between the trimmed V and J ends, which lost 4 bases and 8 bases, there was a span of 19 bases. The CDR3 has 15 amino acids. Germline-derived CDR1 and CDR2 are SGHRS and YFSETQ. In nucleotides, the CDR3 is TGCGCCAGCAGCGTACTGGGCCAGCCGGGAGAGCCCCAGCATTTT. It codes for CASSVLGQPGEPQHF.

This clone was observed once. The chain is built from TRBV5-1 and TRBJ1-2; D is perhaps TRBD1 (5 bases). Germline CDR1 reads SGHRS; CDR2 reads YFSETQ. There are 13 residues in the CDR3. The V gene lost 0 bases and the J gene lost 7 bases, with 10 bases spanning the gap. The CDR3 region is CASSLGRGGGYTF. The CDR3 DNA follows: TGCGCCAGCAGCTTGGGTAGGGGCGGTGGCTACACCTTC.

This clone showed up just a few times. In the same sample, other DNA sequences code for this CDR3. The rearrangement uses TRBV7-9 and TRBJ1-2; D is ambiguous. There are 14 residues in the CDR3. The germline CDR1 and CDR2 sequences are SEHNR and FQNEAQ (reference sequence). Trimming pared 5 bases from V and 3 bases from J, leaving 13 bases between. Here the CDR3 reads CASSPIRGDYGYTF. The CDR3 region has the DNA TGTGCCAGCAGCCCCATCCGGGGTGACTATGGCTACACCTTC.

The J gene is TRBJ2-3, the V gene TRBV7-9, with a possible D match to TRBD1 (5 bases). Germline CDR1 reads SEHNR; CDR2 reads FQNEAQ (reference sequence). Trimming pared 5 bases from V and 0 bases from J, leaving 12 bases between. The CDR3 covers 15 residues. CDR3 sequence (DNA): TGTGCCAGCAGCACCTCAGGGAAGAGCACAGATACGCAGTATTTT. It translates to CASSTSGKSTDTQYF.

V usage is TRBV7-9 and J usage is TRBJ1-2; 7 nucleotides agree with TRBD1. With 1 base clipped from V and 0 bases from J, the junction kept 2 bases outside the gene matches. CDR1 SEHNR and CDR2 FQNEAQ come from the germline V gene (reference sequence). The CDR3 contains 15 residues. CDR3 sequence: CASSLGDRANYGYTF. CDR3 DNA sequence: TGTGCCAGCAGCTTAGGTGACAGGGCTAACTATGGCTACACCTTC.

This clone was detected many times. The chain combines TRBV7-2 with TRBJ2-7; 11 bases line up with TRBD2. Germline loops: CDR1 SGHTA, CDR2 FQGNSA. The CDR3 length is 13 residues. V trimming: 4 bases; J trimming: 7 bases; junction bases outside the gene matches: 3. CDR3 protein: CASSSRLAGEQYF. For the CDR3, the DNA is TGTGCCAGCAGCTCCCGACTAGCGGGAGAGCAGTACTTC.

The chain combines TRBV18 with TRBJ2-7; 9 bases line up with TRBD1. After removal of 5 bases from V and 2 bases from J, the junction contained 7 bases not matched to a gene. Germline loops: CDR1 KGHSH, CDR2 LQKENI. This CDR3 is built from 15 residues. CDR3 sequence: CASSFSGTGTYEQYF. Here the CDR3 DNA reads TGTGCCAGCTCATTCTCCGGGACAGGGACCTACGAGCAGTACTTC.

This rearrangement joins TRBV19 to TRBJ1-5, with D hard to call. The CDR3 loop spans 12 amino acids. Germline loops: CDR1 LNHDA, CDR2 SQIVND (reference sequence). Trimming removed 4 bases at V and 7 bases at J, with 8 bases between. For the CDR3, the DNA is TGTGCCAGTAGTAACCGGGTCCAGCCCCAGCATTTT. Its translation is CASSNRVQPQHF.

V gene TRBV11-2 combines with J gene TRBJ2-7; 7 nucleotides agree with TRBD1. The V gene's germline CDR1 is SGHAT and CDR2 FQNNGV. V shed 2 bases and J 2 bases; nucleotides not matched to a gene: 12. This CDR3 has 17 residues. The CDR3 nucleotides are TGTGCCAGCAGCTTAAATCTAGTGGGACAGAAAGCCTACGAGCAGTACTTC. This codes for CASSLNLVGQKAYEQYF.

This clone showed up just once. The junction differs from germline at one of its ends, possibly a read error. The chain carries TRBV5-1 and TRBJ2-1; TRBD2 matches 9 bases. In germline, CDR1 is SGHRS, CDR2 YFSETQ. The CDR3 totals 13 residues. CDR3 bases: TGCGCCAGCAGCTTGGATGGTAGCGGGAGCGCGGTCTTC. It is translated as CASSLDGSGSAVF.

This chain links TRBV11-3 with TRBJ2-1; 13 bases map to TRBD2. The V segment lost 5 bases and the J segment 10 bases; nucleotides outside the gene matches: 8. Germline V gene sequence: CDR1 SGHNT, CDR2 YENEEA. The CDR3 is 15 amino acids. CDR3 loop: CASSRTSGGLGEQFF. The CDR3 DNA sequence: TGTGCCAGCAGCAGGACTAGCGGGGGTCTCGGGGAGCAGTTCTTC.

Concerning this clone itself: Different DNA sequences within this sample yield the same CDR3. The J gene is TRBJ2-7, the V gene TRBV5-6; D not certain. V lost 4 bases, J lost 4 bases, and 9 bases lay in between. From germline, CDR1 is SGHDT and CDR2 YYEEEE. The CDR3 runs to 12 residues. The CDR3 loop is CASSHEGYEQYF. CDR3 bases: TGTGCCAGCAGCCACGAAGGGTACGAGCAGTACTTC.

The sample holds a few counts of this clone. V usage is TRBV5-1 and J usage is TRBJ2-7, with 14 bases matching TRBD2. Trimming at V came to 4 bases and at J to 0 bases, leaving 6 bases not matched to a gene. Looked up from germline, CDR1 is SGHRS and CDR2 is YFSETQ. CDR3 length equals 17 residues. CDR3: CASSRTSGRLSSYEQYF. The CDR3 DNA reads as TGCGCCAGCAGCCGGACTAGCGGGAGGCTCAGCTCCTACGAGCAGTACTTC.

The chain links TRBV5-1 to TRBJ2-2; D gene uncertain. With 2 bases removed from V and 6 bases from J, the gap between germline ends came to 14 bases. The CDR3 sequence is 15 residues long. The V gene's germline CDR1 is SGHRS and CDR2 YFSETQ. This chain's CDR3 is CASSLGQIGAGELFF. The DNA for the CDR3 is TGCGCCAGCAGCTTAGGGCAGATCGGCGCCGGGGAGCTGTTTTTT.

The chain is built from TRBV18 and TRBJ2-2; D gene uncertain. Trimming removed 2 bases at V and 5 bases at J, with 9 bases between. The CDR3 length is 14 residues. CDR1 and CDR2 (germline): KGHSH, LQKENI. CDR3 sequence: CASSPTLGTGELFF. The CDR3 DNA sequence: TGTGCCAGCTCACCAACTTTGGGAACCGGGGAGCTGTTTTTT.

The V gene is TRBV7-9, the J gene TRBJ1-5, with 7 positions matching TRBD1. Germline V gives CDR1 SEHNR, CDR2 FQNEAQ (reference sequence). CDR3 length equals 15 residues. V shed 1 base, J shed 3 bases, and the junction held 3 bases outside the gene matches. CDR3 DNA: TGTGCCAGCAGCTTAGACAGGGGCCACAATCAGCCCCAGCATTTT. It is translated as CASSLDRGHNQPQHF.

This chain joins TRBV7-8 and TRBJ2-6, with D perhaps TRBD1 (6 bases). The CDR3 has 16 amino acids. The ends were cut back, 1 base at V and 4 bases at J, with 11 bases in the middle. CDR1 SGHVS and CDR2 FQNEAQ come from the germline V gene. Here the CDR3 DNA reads TGTGCCAGCAGCTTAGGGTGGACAGTGGGGGCCAACGTCCTGACTTTC. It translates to CASSLGWTVGANVLTF.

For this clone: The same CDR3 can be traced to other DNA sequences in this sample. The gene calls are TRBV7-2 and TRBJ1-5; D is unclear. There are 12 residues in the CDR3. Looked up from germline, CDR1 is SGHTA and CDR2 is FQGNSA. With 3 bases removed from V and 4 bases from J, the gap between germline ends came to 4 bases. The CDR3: CASSFFNQPQHF. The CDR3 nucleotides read TGTGCCAGCAGCTTTTTTAATCAGCCCCAGCATTTT.

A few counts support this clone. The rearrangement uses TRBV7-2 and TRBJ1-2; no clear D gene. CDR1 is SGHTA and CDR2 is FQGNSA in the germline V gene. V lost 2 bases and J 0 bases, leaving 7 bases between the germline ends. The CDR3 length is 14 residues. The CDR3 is CASSLTATNYGYTF. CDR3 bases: TGTGCCAGCAGCTTAACGGCTACTAACTATGGCTACACCTTC.

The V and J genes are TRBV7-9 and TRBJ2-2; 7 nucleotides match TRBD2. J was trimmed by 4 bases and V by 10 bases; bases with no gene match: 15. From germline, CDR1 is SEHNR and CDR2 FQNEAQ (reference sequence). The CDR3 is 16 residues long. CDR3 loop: CATRLMAGAGTGELFF. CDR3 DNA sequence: TGTGCCACTCGACTTATGGCGGGAGCGGGCACCGGGGAGCTGTTTTTT.

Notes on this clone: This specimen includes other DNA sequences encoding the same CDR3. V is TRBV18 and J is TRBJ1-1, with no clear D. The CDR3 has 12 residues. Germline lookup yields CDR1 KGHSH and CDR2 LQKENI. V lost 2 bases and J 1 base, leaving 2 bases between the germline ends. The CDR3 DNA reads TGTGCCAGCTCACCAGCGAACACTGAAGCTTTCTTT. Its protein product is CASSPANTEAFF.

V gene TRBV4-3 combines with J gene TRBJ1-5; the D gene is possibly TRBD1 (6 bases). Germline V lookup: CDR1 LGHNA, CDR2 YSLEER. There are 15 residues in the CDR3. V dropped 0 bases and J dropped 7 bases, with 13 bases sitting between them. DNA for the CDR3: TGCGCCAGCAGCCAAGAGTGGCAGGGGACCCAGCCCCAGCATTTT. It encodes CASSQEWQGTQPQHF.

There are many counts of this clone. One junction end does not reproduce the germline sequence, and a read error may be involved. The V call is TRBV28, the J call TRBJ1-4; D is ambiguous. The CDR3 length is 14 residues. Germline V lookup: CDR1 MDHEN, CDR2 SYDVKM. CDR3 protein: CASSLTGINQKLFF. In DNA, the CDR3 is TGTGCCAGCAGTTTGACGGGAATTAATCAAAAACTGTTTTTT.

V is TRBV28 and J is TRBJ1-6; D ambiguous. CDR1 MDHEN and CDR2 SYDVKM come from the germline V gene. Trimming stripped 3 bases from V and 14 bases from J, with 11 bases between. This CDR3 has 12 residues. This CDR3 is CASSFGRATLHF. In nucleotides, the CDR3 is TGTGCCAGCAGTTTCGGGCGGGCGACCCTCCACTTT.